A selection of T cell receptor beta chains follows, all from one sample in a study of blood T cells in healthy people across ages. TCRdb passed the 5' RACE reads through MiXCR, listing each CDR3 protein once. In the table there are roughly 2 million distinct CDR3 sequences, about 50% of which are singletons. Source material: blood. These TCRs come from a woman aged 40 to 50 in good health. The conserved cysteine and the conserved F or W are not part of the CDR3 here. Fields, in order: CDR3 length, V gene, J gene, clone size, CDR3 protein. Only some rows state a clone size, as once, few, many or a class for expanded clones.

13	TRBV28	TRBJ2-7	few	ASSLATENSYEQY
12	TRBV5-5	TRBJ2-7	few	ASSLEGVLYEQY
11	TRBV20-1	TRBJ2-5	many	SARVPGGETQY
11	TRBV5-5	TRBJ1-1	-	ASATGTNTEAF
15	TRBV6-1	TRBJ2-1	few	ASRPQLGTGLGKEQF
14	TRBV6-2/TRBV6-3	TRBJ2-1	-	ASRGTGTGTVGEQF
13	TRBV28	TRBJ2-3	-	VSSNAGGPSDTQY
15	TRBV4-2	TRBJ2-7	few	ASSQDGTGTGAYEQY
12	TRBV5-6	TRBJ2-3	few	ASSRRGNTDTQY
13	TRBV2	TRBJ1-1	-	ASGKARGVNTEAF
13	TRBV5-8	TRBJ2-5	-	ASHKFQGVQETQY
13	TRBV5-1	TRBJ2-1	once	ASSFGTGFYNEQF
13	TRBV27	TRBJ2-5	-	ASSLSQAPSAAQY
12	TRBV14	TRBJ2-5	few	ASSTLGRFETQY
14	TRBV20-1	TRBJ2-3	many	SARPGADRGRDTQY
12	TRBV9	TRBJ1-2	few	ASSVDWGNYGYT
12	TRBV28	TRBJ2-7	many	ASSGTGSSYEQY